What follows is one T cell receptor (beta chain) and its context. Its antigen is not known. Here immunoSEQ multiplex PCR was the method, and the copy in TCRdb shows in-frame clones only, minus some. The sample records 190,000 or so clones, roughly four fifths being singletons. The donors were in the approximately 120-subject validation cohort; that cohort was separate from the approximately 700-subject first cohort. CDR3 length: 15 amino acids. CDR1 is SGHRS, CDR2 YFSETQ, per germline. Trimming at V came to 0 bases and at J to 4 bases, leaving 3 bases not matched to a gene. These data are taken from a study of cytomegalovirus exposure and HLA in healthy donors. Study results and limitations: With high specificity and sensitivity, the classifier reportedly diagnosed cytomegalovirus status. The investigators catalogued 180 or so TCR beta chains as cytomegalovirus-associated. For most TCR sequences rarity was the rule, although some public TCRs occurred in many donors.

Material for sequencing was PBMCs. The chain recombines TRBV5-1 with TRBJ2-5; TRBD2 agrees at 10 bases. The clonotype originates from a woman between 18 and 30 years old in good health and CMV-seropositive. In DNA, the CDR3 is TGCGCCAGCAGCTTGGCTAGCGGGGGTGGAGAGACCCAGTACTTC. It yields the protein CASSLASGGGETQYF.